Sequencing of this T cell receptor beta chain was carried out in a study of blood T cell repertoires in COVID-19. Using immunoSEQ multiplex PCR, the repertoire was profiled, and TCRdb retains in-frame clones only, with some absent. The repertoire holds fewer than 250,000 clones, with 83% as singletons. Germline trimming cut 0 bases from V and 9 bases from J; bases unmatched to any gene: 1. Germline V gene data show CDR1 as SGDLS and CDR2 as YYNGEE. The CDR3 is made up of 14 amino acids. Sequencing was performed on peripheral blood. The source is a woman aged 35 to 49 with active or convalescent COVID-19. V and J are TRBV9 and TRBJ1-6; TRBD1 matches at 9 bases. The CDR3 region has the DNA TGTGCCAGCAGCGTAGAACAGGGGGCTTCACCCCTCCACTTT. Encoded protein: CASSVEQGASPLHF.